This is a list of T cell receptor beta chains from one sample in a study of OX40 agonist ivuxolimab in advanced cancers. TCRdb's copy holds only in-frame clones and misses some; the assay was immunoSEQ multiplex PCR. The data hold about 83,000 clones, with 84% observed a single time. This sample comprised CD4+ or CD8+ T cells sorted from blood, obtained in a trial of the OX40 agonist ivuxolimab. These receptors were obtained from an adult with an advanced solid tumor such as melanoma, head and neck, liver or kidney cancer. Each CDR3 is given with its conserved first and last residue. A D gene is named only where the DNA matches it firmly. Clone size appears in some rows only: once, few, many, or a class for an expanded clone.

V gene	J gene	clone size	D gene	CDR3 DNA	CDR3 protein
TRBV28	TRBJ2-1	.	TRBD2	TGTGCCAGCAGTACCCCGGCTAGCGGGTATCACAATGAGCAGTTCTTC	CASSTPASGYHNEQFF
TRBV7-2	TRBJ2-7	.	.	TGTGCCAGCAGCTTAAGTCACGGCCTCGAGCAGTACTTC	CASSLSHGLEQYF
TRBV9	TRBJ2-5	.	.	TGTGCCAGCAGCAGAGGGGGGTCTAGTGCTTTGGAGACCCAGTACTTC	CASSRGGSSALETQYF
TRBV7-2	TRBJ2-3	.	.	TGTGCCAGCAGCCAAGAGTTTGGAGATACGCAGTATTTT	CASSQEFGDTQYF
TRBV4-2	TRBJ2-6	.	TRBD1	TGTGCCAGCAGCCAAAAGGTGACAGGGGACGGCTCTGGGGCCAACGTCCTGACTTTC	CASSQKVTGDGSGANVLTF
TRBV28	TRBJ1-2	.	.	TGTGCCAGCTCGAGGGGAAACTATGGCTACACCTTC	CASSRGNYGYTF
TRBV6-1	TRBJ1-5	.	.	TGTGCCAGCAGTGTGGAAGGGTATCAGCCCCAGCATTTT	CASSVEGYQPQHF
TRBV11-2	TRBJ2-1	.	TRBD1	TGTGCCAGCAGCCCGGTCGGACAGGTGAGCTCCTACAATGAGCAGTTCTTC	CASSPVGQVSSYNEQFF
TRBV29-1	TRBJ2-7	.	TRBD1	TGCAGCGTCTGGACAGGGGCCTACGAGCAGTACTTC	CSVWTGAYEQYF
TRBV18	TRBJ2-2	once	.	TGTGCCAGCTCACCTTTCCCCACCGGGGAGCTGTTTTTT	CASSPFPTGELFF
TRBV5-5	TRBJ2-3	once	.	TGTGCCAGCAGCTTGACGCTCCGGGGAAGCACAGATACGCAGTATTTT	CASSLTLRGSTDTQYF
TRBV9	TRBJ1-3	once	.	TGTGCCAGCAGCGTAGTAGGGGGGCAGCCGGCCCATTTT	CASSVVGGQPAHF
TRBV2	TRBJ2-7	.	.	TGTGCCAGCAGTGAACAGGGGCCCTACGAGCAGTACTTC	CASSEQGPYEQYF
TRBV28	TRBJ1-2	.	.	TGTGCCAGCTTTAGCATCTTTTCTAACTATGGCTACACCTTC	CASFSIFSNYGYTF
TRBV9	TRBJ2-7	.	TRBD1	TGTGCCAGCAGCGTAGGACACGGGACAGACTACGAGCAGTACTTC	CASSVGHGTDYEQYF
TRBV9	TRBJ2-2	.	TRBD2	TGTGCCAGCAAGCGGGGAGGACACACCGGGGAGCTGTTTTTT	CASKRGGHTGELFF
TRBV11-3	TRBJ2-7	once	.	TGTGCCAGCAGCCAGGAGGGGGGGGACGAGCAGTACTTC	CASSQEGGDEQYF
TRBV30	TRBJ1-1	.	TRBD1	TGTGCCTGGAGTAAGGGACAGTTGAAGAACACTGAAGCTTTCTTT	CAWSKGQLKNTEAFF
TRBV6-5	TRBJ2-7	.	.	TGTGCCAGCAGTTACCCGGGGACCACCTACGAGCAGTACTTC	CASSYPGTTYEQYF
TRBV7-2	TRBJ2-3	.	TRBD2	TGTGCCAGCAGCTTAGTGGCGGGGGGGGCGGGAGATACGCAGTATTTT	CASSLVAGGAGDTQYF
TRBV28	TRBJ2-3	few	.	TGTGCCAGCAGTTCAGGACTCATCACAGATACGCAGTATTTT	CASSSGLITDTQYF
TRBV7-2	TRBJ2-7	.	TRBD1	TGTGCCAGCACCGAACAGGGGCCCACCTACGAGCAGTACTTC	CASTEQGPTYEQYF
TRBV6-5	TRBJ2-1	.	TRBD2	TGTGCCAGCAGCGGAATCGGGGGGAACAATGAGCAGTTCTTC	CASSGIGGNNEQFF
TRBV19	TRBJ1-6	few	.	TGTGCCAGTAGTATCCCGCAGGGGAATAATTCACCCCTCCACTTT	CASSIPQGNNSPLHF
TRBV14	TRBJ1-1	.	.	TGTGCCAGCAGCCACTCCGGACGGGCGAACACTGAAGCTTTCTTT	CASSHSGRANTEAFF
TRBV5-4	TRBJ1-1	.	.	TGTGCCAGCAGCACGGGGACGCAGAACACTGAAGCTTTCTTT	CASSTGTQNTEAFF
TRBV19	TRBJ1-1	.	.	TGTGCCAGTAGTCCCCTAGGGGGGGCTAGGAACACTGAAGCTTTCTTT	CASSPLGGARNTEAFF
TRBV19	TRBJ2-2	.	TRBD2	TGTGCCAGTAGGTCTTTTGGCGGGGGGCCAGGATGGACCGGGGAGCTGTTTTTT	CASRSFGGGPGWTGELFF
TRBV2	TRBJ1-2	.	.	TGTGCCAGCAGTCGAAGGGTGGCTGGCTACACCTTC	CASSRRVAGYTF
TRBV2	TRBJ1-6	.	.	TGTGCCAGCAGTCTGAGGACGAGGGACAATTCACCCCTCCACTTT	CASSLRTRDNSPLHF
TRBV7-9	TRBJ2-1	.	.	TGTGCCAGCGGAAGCGGGTCTACAGGAGCCCGGGGGGAGCAGTTCTTC	CASGSGSTGARGEQFF
TRBV5-4	TRBJ1-6	.	.	TGTGCCAGCAGCTCCAATAGGGGGGGCTCTAATTCACCCCTCCACTTT	CASSSNRGGSNSPLHF
TRBV21-1	TRBJ1-5	.	.	TGTGCCAGCAGCAGAGCCTTCCGGGACCTCAATCAGCCCCAGCATTTT	CASSRAFRDLNQPQHF
TRBV19	TRBJ2-1	.	.	TGTGCCACCCAAAGGACGGGTAGCTCCTACAATGAGCAGTTCTTC	CATQRTGSSYNEQFF
TRBV28	TRBJ1-3	.	.	TGTGCCAGCAGTGCCTGGGGGGCAACACGCTCTGGAAACACCATATATTTT	CASSAWGATRSGNTIYF
TRBV7-2	TRBJ1-5	few	.	TGTGCCAGCAGCTTATATTCGGCAGTGGGTCAGCCCCAGCATTTT	CASSLYSAVGQPQHF
TRBV2	TRBJ1-4	.	TRBD1	TGTGCCAGCTCTGAAGGGACAGAAACTTTGAAACTGTTTTTT	CASSEGTETLKLFF
TRBV2	TRBJ1-3	.	TRBD1	TGTGCCAGCCGGGACAGGGATAGCACCATATATTTT	CASRDRDSTIYF
TRBV5-1	TRBJ1-2	.	TRBD1	TGCGCCAGCAGCTTTGGGACAGTTGATGGCTACACCTTC	CASSFGTVDGYTF
TRBV7-8	TRBJ1-1	few	.	TGTGCCAGCAGCTTATCTCGAGACACTGAAGCTTTCTTT	CASSLSRDTEAFF
TRBV5-6	TRBJ1-1	.	.	TGTGCCAGCAGCTTGGTGGTACGTGAGGACACTGAAGCTTTCTTT	CASSLVVREDTEAFF
TRBV19	TRBJ2-3	few	.	TGTGCCAGTAGTGCCTTAATGGGACCCCGGGGATCGACAGATACGCAGTATTTT	CASSALMGPRGSTDTQYF
TRBV28	TRBJ1-2	few	.	TGTGCCAGCAGTTTGGTGTGGGGAGATGGCTACACCTTC	CASSLVWGDGYTF
TRBV10-3	TRBJ1-3	.	.	TGTGCCATCAGTGGGGTTTATCGGGGGTCCGGAAACACCATATATTTT	CAISGVYRGSGNTIYF
TRBV7-8	TRBJ2-1	.	TRBD2	TGTGCCAGCAGCTTAGGACTAGCGGGGCGATACAATGAGCAGTTCTTC	CASSLGLAGRYNEQFF
TRBV5-4	TRBJ1-4	once	.	TGTGCCAGCAGCTTGAAACCCGAGCGCGGTGAAAAACTGTTTTTT	CASSLKPERGEKLFF
TRBV5-6	TRBJ1-6	.	.	TGTGCCAGCAGTTGGAGAGGAGGGGTAGGGTCACCCCTCCACTTT	CASSWRGGVGSPLHF
TRBV5-1	TRBJ2-3	.	TRBD1	TGCGCCAGCAGCTTGGAGGACAGGGGGGCAGATACGCAGTATTTT	CASSLEDRGADTQYF
TRBV30	TRBJ2-7	.	.	TGTGCCTGCCTTCCAAGGCAATACGAGCAGTACTTC	CACLPRQYEQYF
TRBV30	TRBJ2-3	.	.	TGTGCCTGGAGTGGGGTGAACCGAGATACGCAGTATTTT	CAWSGVNRDTQYF
TRBV11-2	TRBJ1-1	.	.	TGTGCCAGCGCCGTGGGGGTTGACACTGAAGCTTTCTTT	CASAVGVDTEAFF
TRBV30	TRBJ1-2	few	TRBD1	TGTGCGACAGGGGCCAGAGGCTACACCTTC	CATGARGYTF
TRBV10-3	TRBJ1-1	.	TRBD1	TGTGCCATCAGTCCAACGGGGACAGCTGAAGCTTTCTTT	CAISPTGTAEAFF
TRBV15	TRBJ1-2	.	TRBD1	TGTGCCACCAGCAGAGTACCCCACCCGGGACAGGGGGGTGGCTACACCTTC	CATSRVPHPGQGGGYTF
TRBV5-4	TRBJ2-5	.	TRBD2	TGTGCCAGCAGTTATGGACTAGCGGGCCAAGAGACCCAGTACTTC	CASSYGLAGQETQYF
TRBV4-1	TRBJ1-5	few	.	TGCGCCAGCAGCCAAGATGATAGGAGGAATCAGCCCCAGCATTTT	CASSQDDRRNQPQHF
TRBV7-6	TRBJ2-7	.	TRBD2	TGTGCCAGCAGGGGGGGGAGCTCCTACGAGCAGTACTTC	CASRGGSSYEQYF
TRBV6-6	TRBJ1-2	.	TRBD1	TGTGCCAGCCGAGCGACAGGGCGTGACTATGGCTACACCTTC	CASRATGRDYGYTF
TRBV28	TRBJ1-2	.	TRBD1	TGTGCCAGCTCTCTCGGGACAGGGCGGGCCTATGGCTACACCTTC	CASSLGTGRAYGYTF